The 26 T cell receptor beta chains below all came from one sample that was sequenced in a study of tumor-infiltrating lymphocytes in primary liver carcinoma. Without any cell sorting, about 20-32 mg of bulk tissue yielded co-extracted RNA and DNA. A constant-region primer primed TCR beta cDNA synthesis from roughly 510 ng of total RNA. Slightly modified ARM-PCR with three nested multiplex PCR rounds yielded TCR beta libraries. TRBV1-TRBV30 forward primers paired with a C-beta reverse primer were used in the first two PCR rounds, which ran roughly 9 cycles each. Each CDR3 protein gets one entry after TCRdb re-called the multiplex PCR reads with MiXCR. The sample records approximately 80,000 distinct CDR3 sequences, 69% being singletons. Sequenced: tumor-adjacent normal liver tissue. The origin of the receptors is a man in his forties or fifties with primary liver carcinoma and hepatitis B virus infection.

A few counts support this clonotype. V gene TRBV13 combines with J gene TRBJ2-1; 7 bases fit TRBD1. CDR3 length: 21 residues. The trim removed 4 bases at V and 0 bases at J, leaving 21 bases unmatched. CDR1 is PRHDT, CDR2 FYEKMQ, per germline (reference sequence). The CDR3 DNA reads TGTGCCAGCAGCTCCCTCCAAATGACGGGAAACAGACAGGGCTCCTACAATGAGCAGTTCTTC. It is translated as CASSSLQMTGNRQGSYNEQFF.

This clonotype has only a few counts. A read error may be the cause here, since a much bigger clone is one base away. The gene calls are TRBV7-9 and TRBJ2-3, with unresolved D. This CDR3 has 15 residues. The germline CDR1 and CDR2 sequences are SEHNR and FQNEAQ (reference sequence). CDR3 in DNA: TGTGCCGGCAGCACCCGTCAAGTACCCACAGATACGCAGTATTTT. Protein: CAGSTRQVPTDTQYF.

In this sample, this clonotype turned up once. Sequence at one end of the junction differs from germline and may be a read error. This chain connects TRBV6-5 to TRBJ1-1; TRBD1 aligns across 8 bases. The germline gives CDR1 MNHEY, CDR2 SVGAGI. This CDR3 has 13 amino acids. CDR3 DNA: TGTGCCGGCAGGATACAGGGGGACACCGAAGCTTTCTTT. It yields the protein CAGRIQGDTEAFF.

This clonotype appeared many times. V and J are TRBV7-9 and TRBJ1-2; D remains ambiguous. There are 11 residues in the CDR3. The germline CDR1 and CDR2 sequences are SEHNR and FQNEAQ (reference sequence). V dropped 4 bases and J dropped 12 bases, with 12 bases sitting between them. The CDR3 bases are TGTGCCAGCAGCTCCGCCTGGTTTCACACCTTC. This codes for CASSSAWFHTF.

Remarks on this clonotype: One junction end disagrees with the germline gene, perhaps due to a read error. CDR3 sequence (DNA): TGTGCCAGCAGTCTCCAGCGGGGCTGGGAAGAGACCCAGCACTTC. Its translation: CASSLQRGWEETQHF. The rearrangement joins TRBV28 to TRBJ2-5, with TRBD2 identical over 7 bases. Germline V gene data show CDR1 as MDHEN and CDR2 as SYDVKM. The CDR3 loop spans 15 amino acids.

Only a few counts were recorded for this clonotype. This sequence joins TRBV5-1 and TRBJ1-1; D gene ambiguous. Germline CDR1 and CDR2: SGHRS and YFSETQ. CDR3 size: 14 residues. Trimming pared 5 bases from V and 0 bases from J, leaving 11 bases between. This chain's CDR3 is CASRSDLLNTEAFF. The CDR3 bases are TGCGCCAGCAGGTCCGACCTTTTGAACACTGAAGCTTTCTTT.

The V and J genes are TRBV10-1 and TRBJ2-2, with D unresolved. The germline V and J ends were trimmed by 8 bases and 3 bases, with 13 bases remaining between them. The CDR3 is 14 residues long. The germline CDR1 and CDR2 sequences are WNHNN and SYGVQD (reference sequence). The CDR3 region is CASSDGTDTGELFF. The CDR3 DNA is TGCGCCAGCTCCGACGGCACAGACACCGGGGAGCTGTTTTTT.

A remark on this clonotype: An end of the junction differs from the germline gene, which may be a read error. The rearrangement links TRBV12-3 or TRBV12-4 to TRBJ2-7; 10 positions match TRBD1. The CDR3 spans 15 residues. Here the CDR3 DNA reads TGTGCCAGCAGTAGGGGGACAGGGGACTCCTGCGAGCAGTACTTC. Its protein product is CASSRGTGDSCEQYF.

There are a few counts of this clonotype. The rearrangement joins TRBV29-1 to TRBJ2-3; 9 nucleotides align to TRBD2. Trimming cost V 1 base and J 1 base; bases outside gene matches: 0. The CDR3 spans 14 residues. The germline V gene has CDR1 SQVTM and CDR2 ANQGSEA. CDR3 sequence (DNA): TGCAGCGTTGAAGGACTAGCGGGCACAGATACGCAGTATTTT. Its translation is CSVEGLAGTDTQYF.

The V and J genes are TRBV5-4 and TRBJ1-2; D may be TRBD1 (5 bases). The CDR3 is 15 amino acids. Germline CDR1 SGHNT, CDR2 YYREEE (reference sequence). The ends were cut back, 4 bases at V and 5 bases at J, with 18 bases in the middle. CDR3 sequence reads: CASSITSGGSYGYTF. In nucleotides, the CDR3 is TGTGCCAGCAGCATAACCTCCGGGGGAAGTTATGGCTACACCTTC. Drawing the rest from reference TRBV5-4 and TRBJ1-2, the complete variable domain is ETGVTQSPTHLIKTRGQQVTLRCSSQSGHNTVSWYQQALGQGPQFIFQYYREEENGRGNFPPRFSGLQFPNYSSELNVNALELDDSALYLCASSITSGGSYGYTFGSGTRLTVV.

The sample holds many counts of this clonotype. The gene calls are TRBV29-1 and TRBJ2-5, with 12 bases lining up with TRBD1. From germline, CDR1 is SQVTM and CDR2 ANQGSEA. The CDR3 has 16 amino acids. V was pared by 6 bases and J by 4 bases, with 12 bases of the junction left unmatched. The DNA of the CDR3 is TGCAGCGTGCCGGTGGGGACAGGGGGCCTAGGAGAGACCCAGTACTTC. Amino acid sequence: CSVPVGTGGLGETQYF.

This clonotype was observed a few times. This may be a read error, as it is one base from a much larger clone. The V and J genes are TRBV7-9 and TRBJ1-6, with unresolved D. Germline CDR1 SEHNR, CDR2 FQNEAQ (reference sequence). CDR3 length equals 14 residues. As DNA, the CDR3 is TGTGCCGGCAGCTCCGGGTCATCTAATTCACCCCTCCACTTT. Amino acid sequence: CAGSSGSSNSPLHF.

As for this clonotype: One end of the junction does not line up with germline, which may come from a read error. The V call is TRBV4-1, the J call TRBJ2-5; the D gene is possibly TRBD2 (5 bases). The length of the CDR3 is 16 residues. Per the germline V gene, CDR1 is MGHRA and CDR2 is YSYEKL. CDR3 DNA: TGCGCCGGCAGCCAAGGATCCGTAGGCAGGTGGGAGACGCAGTACTTC. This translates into CAGSQGSVGRWETQYF.

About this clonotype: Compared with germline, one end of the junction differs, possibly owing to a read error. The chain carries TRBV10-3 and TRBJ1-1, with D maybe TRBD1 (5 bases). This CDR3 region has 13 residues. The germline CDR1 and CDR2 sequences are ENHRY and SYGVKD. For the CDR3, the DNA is TGTGCCATCAAGGCGGGGGAGAACACTGAAACTCTCTTT. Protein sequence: CAIKAGENTETLF.

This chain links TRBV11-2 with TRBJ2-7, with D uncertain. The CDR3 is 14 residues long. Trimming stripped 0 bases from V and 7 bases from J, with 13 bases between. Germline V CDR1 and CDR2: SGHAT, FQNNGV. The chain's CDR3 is CASSLDLGEWEQYF. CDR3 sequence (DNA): TGTGCCAGCAGCTTAGATCTTGGTGAATGGGAGCAGTACTTC.

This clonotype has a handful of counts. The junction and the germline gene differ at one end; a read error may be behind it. In nucleotides, the CDR3 is TGTGCCAGCAGTTTTTTGTACAGGGAGAGTTCACCCCTCCACTTC. Residues: CASSFLYRESSPLHF. V gene TRBV28 combines with J gene TRBJ1-6; D is possibly TRBD1 (6 bases). Germline CDR1 and CDR2: MDHEN and SYDVKM. CDR3 length: 15 amino acids.

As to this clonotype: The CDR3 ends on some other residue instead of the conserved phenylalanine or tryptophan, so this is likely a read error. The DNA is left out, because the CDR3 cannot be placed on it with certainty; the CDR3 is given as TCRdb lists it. The CDR3 loop reads CASSHEPGLAAFLSYNEQLS. V gene TRBV4-1 combines with J gene TRBJ2-1; the table's D call, TRBD2, has no DNA check behind it. CDR1 is MGHRA and CDR2 is YSYEKL in the germline V gene. The CDR3 contains 20 residues when both ends are counted.

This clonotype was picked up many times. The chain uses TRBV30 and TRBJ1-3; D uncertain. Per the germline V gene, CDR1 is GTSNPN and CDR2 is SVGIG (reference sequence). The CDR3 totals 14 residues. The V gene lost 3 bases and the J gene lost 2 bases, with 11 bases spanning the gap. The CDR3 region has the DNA TGTGCCTGGAGCGGACGCTTTCCTGGAAACACCATATATTTT. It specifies CAWSGRFPGNTIYF.

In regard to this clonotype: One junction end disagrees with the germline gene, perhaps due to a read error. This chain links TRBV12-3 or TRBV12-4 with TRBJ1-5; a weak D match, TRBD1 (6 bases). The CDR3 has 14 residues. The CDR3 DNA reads TGTACCAGCAGTTTGGGGGCTACCAATCAGCCCCAGCATTTT. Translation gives CTSSLGATNQPQHF.

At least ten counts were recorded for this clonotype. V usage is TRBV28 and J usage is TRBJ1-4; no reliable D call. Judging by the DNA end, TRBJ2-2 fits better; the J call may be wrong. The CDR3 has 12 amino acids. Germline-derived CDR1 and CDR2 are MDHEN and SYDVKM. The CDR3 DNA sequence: TGTGCCAGCAGTTTTTACTTTGGGGAGCTGTTTTTT. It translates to CASSFYFGELFF.

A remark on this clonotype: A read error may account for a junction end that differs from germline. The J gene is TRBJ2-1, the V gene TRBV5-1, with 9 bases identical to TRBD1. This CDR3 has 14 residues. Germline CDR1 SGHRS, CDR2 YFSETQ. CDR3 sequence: CASNGGQGSNKQFF. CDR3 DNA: TGCGCCAGCAACGGTGGACAGGGGAGCAATAAGCAGTTCTTC.

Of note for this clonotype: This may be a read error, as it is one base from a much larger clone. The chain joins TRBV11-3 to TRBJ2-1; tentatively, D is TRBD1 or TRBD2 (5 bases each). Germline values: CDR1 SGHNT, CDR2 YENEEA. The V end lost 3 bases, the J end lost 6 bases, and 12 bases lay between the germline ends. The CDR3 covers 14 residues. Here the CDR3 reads CASSLGRGANEQFF. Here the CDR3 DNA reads TGTGCCAGCAGCTTGGGAAGGGGAGCCAATGAGCAGTTCTTC.

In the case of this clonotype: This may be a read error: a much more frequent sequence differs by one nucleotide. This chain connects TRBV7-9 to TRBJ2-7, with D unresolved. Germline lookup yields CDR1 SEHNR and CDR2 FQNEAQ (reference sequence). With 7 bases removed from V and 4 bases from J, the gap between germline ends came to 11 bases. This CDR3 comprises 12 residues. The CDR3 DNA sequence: TGTGCCAGCAAGGTCGGTGGGTACGAGCAGTACTTC. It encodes CASKVGGYEQYF.

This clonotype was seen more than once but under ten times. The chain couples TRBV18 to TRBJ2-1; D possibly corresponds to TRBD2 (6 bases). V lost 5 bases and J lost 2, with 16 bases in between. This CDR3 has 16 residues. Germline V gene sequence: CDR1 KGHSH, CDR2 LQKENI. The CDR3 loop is CASSRGPQRAYNEQFF. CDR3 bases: TGTGCCAGCTCAAGAGGGCCCCAGCGGGCCTACAATGAGCAGTTCTTC.

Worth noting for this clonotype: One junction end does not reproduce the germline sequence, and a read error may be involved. This chain's CDR3 is CANSSGLAISDIQYF. In nucleotides, the CDR3 is TGCGCCAACAGCAGCGGGCTAGCGATCTCGGACATTCAGTACTTC. V is TRBV5-1 and J is TRBJ2-4; D possibly corresponds to TRBD2 (6 bases). Germline CDR1 and CDR2: SGHRS and YFSETQ. The CDR3 is 15 amino acids.

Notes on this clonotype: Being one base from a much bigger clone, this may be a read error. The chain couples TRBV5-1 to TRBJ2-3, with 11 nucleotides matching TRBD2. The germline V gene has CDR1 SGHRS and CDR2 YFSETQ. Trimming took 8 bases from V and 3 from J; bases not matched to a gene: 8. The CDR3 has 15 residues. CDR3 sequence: CARSPGTSGTDTQYF. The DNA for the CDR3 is TGCGCCAGGAGCCCAGGGACTAGCGGTACAGATACGCAGTATTTT.